Listed here are 10 T cell receptor beta chains from one sample, sequenced in a study of cytomegalovirus exposure and HLA in healthy donors. The PCR had 60 Vbeta and 13 Jbeta primers. The table came from immunoSEQ multiplex PCR; TCRdb's copy has only in-frame clones and leaves some out. There are roughly 90,000 clones in the sample; approximately 88% occur only once, and around 2.3% lies in the top ten. Sequencing was performed on PBMCs. The receptor set was obtained from a man younger than 35 in good health and CMV-seronegative.

V and J are TRBV7-9 and TRBJ2-7; 8 nucleotides agree with TRBD2. The CDR3 has 14 amino acids. Germline CDR1 is SEHNR and CDR2 is FQNEAQ (reference sequence). V shed 4 bases and J 4 bases; nucleotides not matched to a gene: 6. CDR3 loop: CASSSTSGAYEQYF. The CDR3 DNA is TGTGCCAGCAGCTCTACTAGCGGCGCGTACGAGCAGTACTTC.

This clone showed up just a few times. The chain is built from TRBV27 and TRBJ2-3; TRBD2 aligns across 7 bases. Germline trimming cut 3 bases from V and 2 bases from J; bases unmatched to any gene: 5. The CDR3 consists of 15 residues. The germline CDR1 and CDR2 sequences are MNHEY and SMNVEV (reference sequence). Written as DNA, the CDR3 is TGTGCCAGCAGTTTCCGCGGGGGATTCACAGATACGCAGTATTTT. It specifies CASSFRGGFTDTQYF.

The chain has TRBV19 and TRBJ1-1; D is unresolved. Trimming stripped 1 base from V and 0 bases from J, with 9 bases between. The germline CDR1 and CDR2 sequences are LNHDA and SQIVND (reference sequence). The CDR3 loop spans 15 amino acids. The CDR3, as DNA: TGTGCCAGTAGTATAGCGGGGATCATGAACACTGAAGCTTTCTTT. It translates to CASSIAGIMNTEAFF.

V gene TRBV15 combines with J gene TRBJ2-5; 7 nucleotides line up with TRBD1. From germline, CDR1 is LNHNV and CDR2 YYDKDF (reference sequence). After removal of 1 base from V and 5 bases from J, the junction contained 7 bases not matched to a gene. The CDR3 is 15 amino acids. The CDR3 is CATSRAPGQWETQYF. CDR3 bases: TGTGCCACCAGCAGAGCGCCGGGACAGTGGGAGACCCAGTACTTC.

The chain links TRBV28 to TRBJ1-5; possible D gene TRBD1, 5 bases. Trimming removed 5 bases at V and 0 bases at J, with 14 bases between. The V gene's germline CDR1 is MDHEN and CDR2 SYDVKM. This CDR3 is 16 amino acids long. The CDR3 DNA is TGTGCCAGCAGTGCCAACAGGTGGGATAGCAATCAGCCCCAGCATTTT. Translating it yields CASSANRWDSNQPQHF.

This clone was seen a few times. This chain uses TRBV9 with TRBJ2-7; 7 bases line up with TRBD2. CDR1 is SGDLS and CDR2 is YYNGEE in the germline V gene. This CDR3 is 13 amino acids long. V gave up 1 base and J gave up 6 bases; unmatched junction bases: 4. The CDR3 is CASSVRGGVEQYF. In DNA form, the CDR3 reads TGTGCCAGCAGCGTAAGGGGAGGGGTCGAGCAGTACTTC.

This clone appeared once. J is TRBJ1-2 and V is TRBV6-1, with TRBD1 matching 9 bases. Germline-derived CDR1 and CDR2 are MNHNS and SASEGT. The V gene end was trimmed by 8 bases and the J gene end by 6 bases; junction bases not matched to a gene: 7. The CDR3 sequence is 13 residues long. The CDR3 nucleotides are TGTGCCAGCCGGATGACAGGGGGAGATGGCTACACCTTC. It specifies CASRMTGGDGYTF.

The rearrangement joins TRBV2 to TRBJ2-7; 7 positions match TRBD2. Germline V gives CDR1 SNHLY, CDR2 FYNNEI. The J segment lost 3 bases and the V segment lost 8 bases, leaving 10 bases of the junction unmatched. The CDR3 consists of 14 residues. CDR3 coding DNA: TGTGCCAGCCTGTCTAGGCTAGCGGTCTACGAGCAGTACTTC. This sequence encodes CASLSRLAVYEQYF.

The chain links TRBV7-9 to TRBJ1-5; 7 bases are a match to TRBD1. Trimming at V came to 3 bases and at J to 0 bases, leaving 14 bases not matched to a gene. CDR1 is SEHNR, CDR2 FQNEAQ, per germline (reference sequence). This CDR3 is 19 amino acids long. CDR3 DNA sequence: TGTGCCAGCAGCTTTGGGGGCCAGGGGGTATGGGATAGCAATCAGCCCCAGCATTTT. This translates into CASSFGGQGVWDSNQPQHF.

V gene TRBV7-2 combines with J gene TRBJ2-1; D possibly corresponds to TRBD1 (5 bases). From germline, CDR1 is SGHTA and CDR2 FQGNSA. The CDR3 runs to 13 residues. The V gene lost 7 bases and the J gene lost 8 bases, with 15 bases spanning the gap. The CDR3 reads CASTLRAADEQFF. The CDR3 nucleotides are TGTGCCAGCACCCTCAGGGCCGCGGATGAGCAGTTCTTC.